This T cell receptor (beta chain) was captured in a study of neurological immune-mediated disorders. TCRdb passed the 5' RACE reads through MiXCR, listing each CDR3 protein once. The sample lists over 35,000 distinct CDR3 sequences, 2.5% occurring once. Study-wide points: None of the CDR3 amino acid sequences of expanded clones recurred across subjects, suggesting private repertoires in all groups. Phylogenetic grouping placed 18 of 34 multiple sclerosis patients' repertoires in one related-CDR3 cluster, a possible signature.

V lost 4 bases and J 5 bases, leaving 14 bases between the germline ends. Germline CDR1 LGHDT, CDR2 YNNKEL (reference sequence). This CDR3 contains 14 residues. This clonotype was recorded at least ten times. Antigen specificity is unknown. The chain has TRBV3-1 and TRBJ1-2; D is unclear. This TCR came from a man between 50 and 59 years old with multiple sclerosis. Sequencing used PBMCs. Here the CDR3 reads CASSPRIGRYGYTF. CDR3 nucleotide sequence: TGTGCCAGCAGCCCAAGAATAGGGAGATATGGCTACACCTTC.